One T cell receptor (beta chain) is described in this entry. Its antigen is unidentified. This entry belongs to a study of cytomegalovirus exposure and HLA in healthy donors. Germline loops: CDR1 SGHTA, CDR2 FQGNSA. The CDR3 sequence is 14 residues long. V lost 5 bases and J lost 5; bases outside the gene matches: 8. Study-wide findings and caveats: Using a false discovery rate of 0.05, a later analysis showed that approximately 16,000 TCR beta sequences were associated with HLA alleles. Altogether, 150 to 200 TCR beta chains were recorded as cytomegalovirus-associated. Later on, an analysis found that several of the most significant clusters appeared to be linked to common viral pathogens, which included parvovirus B19.

Use of 60 Vbeta and 13 Jbeta primers characterized the PCR. Libraries were prepared by immunoSEQ multiplex PCR; TCRdb keeps only in-frame clonotypes and omits some of them. The clone table shows around 84,000 clones, with the ten largest holding roughly 5%. Healthy people donating bone marrow made up the donors. The sample consisted of PBMCs. This rearrangement joins TRBV7-2 to TRBJ2-5; the match to TRBD1 covers 7 bases. The receptor was isolated from a man aged 25 to 40 in good health and CMV-seronegative. CDR3 protein: CASSLTYRGETQYF. Written as DNA, the CDR3 is TGTGCCAGCAGCCTAACCTACAGGGGTGAGACCCAGTACTTC.